The rows below give T cell receptor beta chains drawn from one sample of a study of blood T cell repertoires in COVID-19. This table comes from immunoSEQ multiplex PCR, and its TCRdb copy is limited to in-frame clones, with some not included. The sample includes over 200,000 clones, under 90% of them seen just once. Sequenced material: peripheral blood. The receptors derive from a woman of 80 years or more with active or convalescent COVID-19. CDR3s include the opening cysteine and the closing phenylalanine or tryptophan. The D gene is left open where the match is weak. Size tells how often a clone was seen (once, few, many) or the class of an expanded clone, and some rows leave it out.

abundance	v_gene	d_gene	j_gene	CDR3aa	CDR3nt
-	TRBV7-4	-	TRBJ2-7	CASSLWGPYPTSEQYF	TGTGCCAGCAGCTTATGGGGCCCTTACCCCACCAGCGAGCAGTACTTC
-	TRBV7-3	TRBD1	TRBJ2-1	CASSQEPGQGYNEQFF	TGTGCCAGCAGCCAAGAGCCGGGACAGGGGTACAATGAGCAGTTCTTC
-	TRBV7-3	-	TRBJ2-2	CASSPNTGELFF	TGTGCCAGCAGCCCAAACACCGGGGAGCTGTTTTTT
-	TRBV7-8	-	TRBJ2-1	CASSLRTGANNEQFF	TGTGCCAGCAGCTTACGGACTGGCGCTAACAATGAGCAGTTCTTC
-	TRBV5-5	TRBD1	TRBJ1-2	CASSSLPGQGGRGYTF	TGTGCCAGCAGCTCGCTTCCGGGACAGGGGGGAAGGGGCTACACCTTC
once	TRBV5-1	TRBD1	TRBJ2-2	CASSGGQLINTGELFF	TGCGCCAGCAGCGGGGGACAGCTTATTAACACCGGGGAGCTGTTTTTT
-	TRBV7-2	-	TRBJ1-3	CASSLSTGSGNTIYF	TGTGCCAGCAGCTTAAGCACGGGTTCCGGAAACACCATATATTTT
-	TRBV9	-	TRBJ1-2	CASSVNAVNYGYTF	TGTGCCAGCAGCGTAAATGCAGTAAACTATGGCTACACCTTC
-	TRBV18	-	TRBJ1-3	CASSPQGNTIYF	TGTGCCAGCTCACCCCAGGGAAACACCATATATTTT
-	TRBV9	TRBD2	TRBJ2-3	CASASGSTDTQYF	TGTGCCAGCGCTAGCGGGAGCACAGATACGCAGTATTTT
-	TRBV3-1/TRBV3-2	TRBD2	TRBJ2-2	CASSLRTSGGRLNTGELFF	TGTGCCAGCAGCCTACGGACTAGCGGGGGCCGGTTGAACACCGGGGAGCTGTTTTTT
-	TRBV30	-	TRBJ2-7	CAWSVTVPEQYF	TGTGCCTGGAGTGTAACGGTTCCCGAGCAGTACTTC
-	TRBV10-3	TRBD2	TRBJ2-5	CASHQNPGLAGVETQYF	TGTGCCTCACACCAAAATCCGGGACTAGCGGGAGTAGAGACCCAGTACTTC
-	TRBV6-5	-	TRBJ1-1	CASNTIKTGNTEAFF	TGTGCCAGCAACACCATTAAGACAGGGAACACTGAAGCTTTCTTT
-	TRBV30	TRBD2	TRBJ2-7	CAWNPSGRYYEQYF	TGTGCCTGGAACCCTAGCGGGAGGTACTACGAGCAGTACTTC
-	TRBV11-2	TRBD1	TRBJ2-7	CASSRNDRVYRQYF	TGTGCCAGCAGCCGAAACGACAGGGTGTACAGGCAGTACTTC
-	TRBV4-1	TRBD1	TRBJ1-5	CASSHPQGAGQPQHF	TGCGCCAGCAGCCACCCACAGGGGGCCGGACAGCCCCAGCATTTT
-	TRBV14	TRBD1	TRBJ2-7	CASSQDSGTGPYEQYF	TGTGCCAGCAGCCAAGACTCCGGGACAGGGCCCTACGAGCAGTACTTC
once	TRBV30	-	TRBJ1-4	CAWTYGRTNEKLFF	TGTGCCTGGACCTACGGCAGGACTAATGAAAAACTGTTTTTT
-	TRBV27	TRBD1	TRBJ2-7	CASRLTGVRYEQYF	TGTGCCAGCAGGCTGACAGGGGTTAGGTACGAGCAGTACTTC
-	TRBV7-2	-	TRBJ1-1	CASRSGLNTEAFF	TGTGCCAGCAGATCGGGGTTGAACACTGAAGCTTTCTTT
-	TRBV7-3	-	TRBJ2-2	CASSLFSTGELFF	TGTGCCAGCAGCTTATTCTCCACCGGGGAGCTGTTTTTT
-	TRBV30	TRBD2	TRBJ2-7	CACGGRGASYEQYF	TGTGCCTGTGGCGGGAGGGGGGCCTCCTACGAGCAGTACTTC
-	TRBV18	-	TRBJ2-3	CASSPGQSPSTDTQYF	TGTGCCAGCTCACCAGGACAGTCCCCGAGCACAGATACGCAGTATTTT
few	TRBV4-3	-	TRBJ2-1	CASSPASAFSYNEQFF	TGCGCCAGCAGCCCCGCTAGCGCATTCTCCTACAATGAGCAGTTCTTC
-	TRBV7-2	TRBD2	TRBJ2-3	CASSLVTGGLTDTQYF	TGTGCCAGCAGCTTAGTTACGGGGGGGTTGACAGATACGCAGTATTTT
-	TRBV5-8	TRBD2	TRBJ2-1	CASRLPGGRDYNEQFF	TGTGCCAGCAGATTGCCGGGCGGGAGGGACTACAATGAGCAGTTCTTC
-	TRBV28	TRBD1	TRBJ1-5	CATATGQGTIRGNQPQHF	TGTGCCACCGCTACGGGACAGGGTACAATCCGGGGCAATCAGCCCCAGCATTTT
-	TRBV7-2	-	TRBJ2-7	CASSSGGGGEQYF	TGTGCCAGCAGCTCGGGTGGGGGAGGCGAGCAGTACTTC
-	TRBV7-2	TRBD1	TRBJ2-4	CASRLQGVHIQYF	TGTGCCAGCAGACTACAGGGGGTTCACATTCAGTACTTC
-	TRBV18	-	TRBJ2-7	CASSPGISYEQYF	TGTGCCAGCTCACCCGGGATATCCTACGAGCAGTACTTC
-	TRBV10-2	TRBD1	TRBJ2-5	CASAEQGGVTQYF	TGCGCCAGCGCCGAACAGGGGGGTGTGACCCAGTACTTC